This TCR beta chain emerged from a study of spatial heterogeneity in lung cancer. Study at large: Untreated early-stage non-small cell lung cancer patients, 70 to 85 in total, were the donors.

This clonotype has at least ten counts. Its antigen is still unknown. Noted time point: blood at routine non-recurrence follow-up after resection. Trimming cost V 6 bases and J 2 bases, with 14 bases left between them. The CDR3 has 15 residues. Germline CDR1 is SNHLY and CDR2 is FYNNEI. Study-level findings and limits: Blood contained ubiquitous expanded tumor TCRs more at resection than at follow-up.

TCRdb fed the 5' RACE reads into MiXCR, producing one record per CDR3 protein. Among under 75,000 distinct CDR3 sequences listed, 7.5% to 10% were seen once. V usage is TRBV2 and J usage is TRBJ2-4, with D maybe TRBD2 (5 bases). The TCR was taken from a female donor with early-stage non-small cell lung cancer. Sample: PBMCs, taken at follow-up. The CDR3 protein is CASRPRSASKNIQYF. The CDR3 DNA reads TGTGCCAGCAGACCGCGTAGCGCCTCCAAAAACATTCAGTACTTC.